This T cell receptor beta chain came from a study of blood T cell repertoires in COVID-19. Study overall: PBMCs, B-cell-depleted T cells, or T cells were the source of the cDNA or gDNA that made up the material.

Assay used: immunoSEQ multiplex PCR; TCRdb lists only in-frame clones, some missing. The sample lists more than 150,000 clones; roughly 87% were seen once. From germline, CDR1 is SEHNR and CDR2 FQNEAQ (reference sequence). Losses at the gene ends were 1 base for V and 6 bases for J; bases not matched to a gene: 2. The CDR3 totals 15 residues. This clone showed up just once. Those enrolled, adults aged about 18 to 89 years, came from roughly 22 US areas. Allocation to cohorts depended on clinical history reported by the participants. Sequenced material: PBMCs or T cells enriched from blood (not recorded which). This clonotype was sampled from a woman in her twenties or thirties who had recovered from COVID-19. The rearrangement joins TRBV7-9 to TRBJ2-3, with 12 bases aligning to TRBD2. CDR3 sequence: CASSLVLAGGDTQYF. In nucleotides, the CDR3 is TGTGCCAGCAGCTTAGTTCTAGCGGGGGGGGATACGCAGTATTTT.